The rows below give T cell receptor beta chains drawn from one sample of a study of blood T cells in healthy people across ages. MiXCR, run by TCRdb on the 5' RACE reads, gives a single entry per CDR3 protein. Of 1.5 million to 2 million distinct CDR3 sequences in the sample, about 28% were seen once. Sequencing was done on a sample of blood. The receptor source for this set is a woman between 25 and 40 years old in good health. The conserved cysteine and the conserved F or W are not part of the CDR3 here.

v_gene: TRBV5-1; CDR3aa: ASVSASTEAF
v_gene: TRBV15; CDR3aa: ATSRDSGLAF
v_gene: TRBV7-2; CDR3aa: ASSISGSSYNEQF
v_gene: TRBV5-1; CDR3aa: ASSQPGDLAYEQY
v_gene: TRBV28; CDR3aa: ASSLSTGSGANVLT
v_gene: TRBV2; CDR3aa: ASSGTGGDTQY
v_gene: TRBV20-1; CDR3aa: SARVSAGGVSWEQY
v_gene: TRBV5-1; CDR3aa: TSSLDAGLRGDTQY
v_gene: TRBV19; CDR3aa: ASSTSGTGGADTQY
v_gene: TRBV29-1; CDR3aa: SVELGGAKNIQY
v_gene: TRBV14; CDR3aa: ASSQVGAGTEAF
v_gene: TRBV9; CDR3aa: ASSVGDGRSYTDTQY
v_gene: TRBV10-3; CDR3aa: AIRPSGGADTQY
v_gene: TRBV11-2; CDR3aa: ASSLEREWDEQF
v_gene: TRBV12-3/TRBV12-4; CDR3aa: ASSFGSSGGETQY
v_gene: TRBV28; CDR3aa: ASSLGRAGNEQF
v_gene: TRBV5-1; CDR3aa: ASSLGPSIDYEQY
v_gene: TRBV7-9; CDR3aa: ASILVREPQH
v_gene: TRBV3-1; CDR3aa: ASSQGAPGQGAGEQY
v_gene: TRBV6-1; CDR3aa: ASSPAPRTGTRGYEQY
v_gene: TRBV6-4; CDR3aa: ASSVSQLDTQY
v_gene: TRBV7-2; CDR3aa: ASGGRVPGELF
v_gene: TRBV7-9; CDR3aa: ASSFGGKDGYT
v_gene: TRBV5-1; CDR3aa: ASSRVAGGHNEQF
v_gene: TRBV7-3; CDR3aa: TSSLLPGGELF
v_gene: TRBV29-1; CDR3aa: SVEDLGGAQH
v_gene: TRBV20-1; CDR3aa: SAPDSLLAKNIQY
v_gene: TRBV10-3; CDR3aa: ARTRQGHPDTQY
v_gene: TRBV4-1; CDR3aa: ASSPGTAKGVAKNIQY
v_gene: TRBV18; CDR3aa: ASSPGWSGDEQY
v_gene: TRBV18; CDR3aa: ASSITGGQYEQY
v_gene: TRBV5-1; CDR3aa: ASSLAGTGVLSETQY
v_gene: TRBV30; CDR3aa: AWSLGISQPQH
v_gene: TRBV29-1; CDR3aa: SVEGQNPEAF
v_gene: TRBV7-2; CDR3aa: ASSQGPADETQY
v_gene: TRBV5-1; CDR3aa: ASSAAGQGRYEQY
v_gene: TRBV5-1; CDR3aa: ASSGTGMGNSPLH